These T cell receptor beta chains were read from a single sample in a study of CD8 T cells in Susac syndrome. TCRdb reprocessed the immunoSEQ multiplex PCR reads with MiXCR, giving one entry per CDR3 protein. In the table there are a few hundred thousand distinct CDR3 sequences, 70% to 90% of which are singletons. The sequencing input was CD8+ T cells from PBMCs. All receptors come from a human donor with multiple sclerosis. The CDR3 runs from the conserved cysteine through the conserved F or W. A D gene is named only where the DNA matches it firmly. Clone size is given for some rows only: seen once, a few or many times, or a class if the clone is expanded.

>.|TRBD2|TRBV29-1|TRBJ2-1
CSVEALAGFNEQFF
TGCAGCGTTGAAGCCCTAGCGGGATTCAATGAGCAGTTCTTC
>.|.|TRBV29-1|TRBJ2-7
CSVVPSGVYEQYF
TGCAGCGTTGTCCCCTCAGGGGTGTACGAGCAGTACTTC
>few|.|TRBV5-6|TRBJ2-4
CASSLIRQTLDIQYF
TGTGCCAGCAGCCTCATCAGGCAGACGTTGGACATTCAGTACTTC
>.|TRBD2|TRBV30|TRBJ2-1
CAWSETSGIYNEQFF
TGTGCCTGGAGTGAGACTAGCGGGATCTACAATGAGCAGTTCTTC
>.|.|TRBV27|TRBJ1-5
CASSSGPVSNQPQHF
TGTGCCAGCAGTTCCGGGCCGGTAAGCAATCAGCCCCAGCATTTT
>.|.|TRBV29-1|TRBJ2-7
CSVESGSAYEQYF
TGCAGCGTTGAGAGCGGTTCCGCCTACGAGCAGTACTTC
>.|.|TRBV2|TRBJ1-5
CASRTGRGSNQPQHF
TGTGCCAGCAGGACAGGTCGAGGTTCCAATCAGCCCCAGCATTTT
>.|.|TRBV11-2|TRBJ2-5
CASSPIQDPRRETQYF
TGTGCCAGCAGCCCTATTCAGGACCCTCGCCGGGAGACCCAGTACTTC
>.|TRBD1|TRBV10-2|TRBJ2-6
CASRAGTVNSGANVLTF
TGCGCCAGCAGGGCCGGGACAGTTAACTCTGGGGCCAACGTCCTGACTTTC
>.|TRBD2|TRBV6-4|TRBJ2-1
CASSVLAGTYNEQFF
TGTGCCAGCAGTGTTCTAGCGGGAACCTACAATGAGCAGTTCTTC
>.|TRBD2|TRBV28|TRBJ2-5
CASSFLGLAGGGQETQYF
TGTGCCAGCAGTTTCCTTGGACTAGCGGGAGGGGGTCAAGAGACCCAGTACTTC
>once|.|TRBV28|TRBJ1-1
CASSLSGEFTEAFF
TGTGCCAGCAGTTTGTCAGGCGAATTCACTGAAGCTTTCTTT
>.|.|TRBV3-1|TRBJ2-1
CASSQENEQFF
TGTGCCAGCAGCCAAGAAAATGAGCAGTTCTTC
>.|.|TRBV29-1|TRBJ2-7
CSVEQGLGYEQYF
TGCAGCGTTGAACAAGGTTTGGGCTACGAGCAGTACTTC
>.|.|TRBV30|TRBJ2-2
CAWSVLGNTGELFF
TGTGCCTGGAGTGTTCTGGGAAACACCGGGGAGCTGTTTTTT
>.|TRBD2|TRBV6-2/TRBV6-3|TRBJ2-1
CAAAPGAGAYNEQFF
TGTGCCGCTGCTCCTGGAGCGGGAGCCTACAATGAGCAGTTCTTC
>.|.|TRBV7-9|TRBJ2-7
CASSPQGRYEQYF
TGTGCCAGCAGCCCCCAGGGGAGGTACGAGCAGTACTTC
>.|.|TRBV7-9|TRBJ2-1
CASSLVIETTYNEQFF
TGTGCCAGCAGCTTAGTGATAGAGACAACTTACAATGAGCAGTTCTTC
>once|.|TRBV5-6|TRBJ2-7
CASSLTQSSYEQYF
TGTGCCAGCAGCTTGACACAAAGCTCCTACGAGCAGTACTTC
>.|.|TRBV9|TRBJ2-1
CASSVGHLAYNEQFF
TGTGCCAGCAGCGTAGGACATCTAGCCTACAATGAGCAGTTCTTC
>few|TRBD1|TRBV28|TRBJ2-7
CASSSGPQGILDEQYF
TGTGCCAGCAGTTCAGGGCCACAGGGGATTTTGGACGAGCAGTACTTC
>.|.|TRBV27|TRBJ2-1
CASSFPGYNEQFF
TGTGCCAGCAGTTTTCCTGGCTACAATGAGCAGTTCTTC
>.|TRBD1|TRBV29-1|TRBJ1-1
CSVEDSGGGTEVFF
TGCAGCGTTGAAGATTCAGGGGGAGGGACTGAAGTTTTCTTT
>.|.|TRBV19|TRBJ1-1
CASSIDPDLNTEAFF
TGTGCCAGTAGTATAGATCCGGACCTGAACACTGAAGCTTTCTTT
>.|.|TRBV28|TRBJ1-2
CASSFLDTDYGYTF
TGTGCCAGCAGTTTCTTAGACACGGATTATGGCTACACCTTC
>.|.|TRBV6-5|TRBJ2-7
CASSYYGYRPYEQYF
TGTGCCAGCAGTTACTACGGCTACCGTCCCTACGAGCAGTACTTC
>.|.|TRBV7-9|TRBJ2-1
CASSLPLGDNEQFF
TGTGCCAGCAGCCTCCCTTTGGGGGACAATGAGCAGTTCTTC
>few|.|TRBV5-6|TRBJ2-1
CASSSRRAATGDEQFF
TGTGCCAGCAGCTCACGTAGGGCAGCCACGGGGGATGAGCAGTTCTTC
>.|TRBD1|TRBV4-3|TRBJ2-4
CASSQRLDRTGLIFENIQYF
TGCGCCAGCAGCCAACGCCTGGACAGGACAGGGTTGATTTTCGAAAACATTCAGTACTTC
>once|.|TRBV7-6|TRBJ2-7
CASSLNRDGYEQYF
TGTGCCAGCAGCTTAAACAGGGATGGCTACGAGCAGTACTTC
>.|.|TRBV25-1|TRBJ1-1
CASGLRGTEAFF
TGTGCCAGCGGACTGAGGGGTACTGAAGCTTTCTTT
>few|.|TRBV7-9|TRBJ2-7
CASSLAQSHEQYF
TGTGCCAGCAGCTTAGCACAGAGCCACGAGCAGTACTTC
>.|TRBD2|TRBV13|TRBJ2-5
CASSRLARQQETQYF
TGTGCCAGCAGCCGACTAGCGCGGCAGCAAGAGACCCAGTACTTC
>.|.|TRBV6-1|TRBJ2-1
CASSETLATNEQFF
TGTGCCAGCAGTGAAACACTAGCCACCAATGAGCAGTTCTTC
>.|TRBD2|TRBV5-4|TRBJ2-1
CASSKASGEQFF
TGTGCCAGCAGCAAAGCTAGCGGTGAGCAGTTCTTC
>.|TRBD2|TRBV28|TRBJ2-3
CASSEGLAVQDTQYF
TGTGCCAGCAGTGAGGGACTAGCGGTTCAAGATACGCAGTATTTT
>.|.|TRBV27|TRBJ1-5
CASVLGSNQPQHF
TGTGCCAGCGTTTTGGGTAGCAATCAGCCCCAGCATTTT
>.|.|TRBV5-5|TRBJ2-3
CASSWNWDTQYF
TGTGCCAGCAGCTGGAATTGGGATACGCAGTATTTT
>.|.|TRBV2|TRBJ2-1
CASIRDSRHHLSNEQFF
TGTGCCAGCATCAGGGACTCGCGCCACCACTTATCCAATGAGCAGTTCTTC
>.|.|TRBV4-3|TRBJ2-2
CASSQVREKGHGELFF
TGCGCCAGCAGCCAAGTACGGGAGAAAGGACACGGGGAGCTGTTTTTT
>few|.|TRBV6-5|TRBJ2-4
CASSYNGEPKDIQYF
TGTGCCAGCAGTTACAACGGAGAACCGAAGGACATTCAGTACTTC
>.|.|TRBV27|TRBJ1-1
CASFTSRPLRAFF
TGTGCCAGCTTTACCAGCCGTCCCTTGCGCGCTTTCTTT
>.|.|TRBV6-5|TRBJ2-2
CASSYPRGRETGELFF
TGTGCCAGCAGTTACCCAAGGGGCAGGGAGACCGGGGAGCTGTTTTTT
>once|.|TRBV28|TRBJ2-3
CASSPQASGTDTQYF
TGTGCCAGCAGTCCCCAGGCCAGTGGCACAGATACGCAGTATTTT
>once|TRBD1|TRBV4-3|TRBJ1-2
CASSHLLDRVDYGYTF
TGCGCCAGCAGCCACTTATTGGACAGGGTGGACTATGGCTACACCTTC
>.|TRBD1|TRBV2|TRBJ1-1
CASSEGTGGHTEAFF
TGTGCCAGCAGTGAAGGCACAGGGGGCCACACTGAAGCTTTCTTT
>.|.|TRBV27|TRBJ2-1
CASSLSPVNEQFF
TGTGCCAGCAGTTTATCCCCCGTAAATGAGCAGTTCTTC
>.|TRBD2|TRBV30|TRBJ2-1
CAWSIGLGGLAGDEQFF
TGTGCCTGGAGTATAGGGTTGGGGGGACTAGCGGGAGATGAGCAGTTCTTC